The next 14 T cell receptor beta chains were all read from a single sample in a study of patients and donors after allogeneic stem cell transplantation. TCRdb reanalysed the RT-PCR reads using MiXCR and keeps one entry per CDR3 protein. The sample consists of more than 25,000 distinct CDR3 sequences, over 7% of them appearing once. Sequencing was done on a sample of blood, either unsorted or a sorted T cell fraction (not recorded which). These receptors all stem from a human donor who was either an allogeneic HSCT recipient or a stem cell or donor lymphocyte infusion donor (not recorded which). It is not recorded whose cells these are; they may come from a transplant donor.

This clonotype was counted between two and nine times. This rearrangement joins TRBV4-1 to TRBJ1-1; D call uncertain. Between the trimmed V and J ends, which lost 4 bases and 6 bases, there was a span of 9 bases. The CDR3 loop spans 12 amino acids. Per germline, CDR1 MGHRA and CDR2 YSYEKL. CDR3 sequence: CASSRPGSEAFF. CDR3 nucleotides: TGCGCCAGCAGCCGCCCGGGGTCTGAAGCTTTCTTT.

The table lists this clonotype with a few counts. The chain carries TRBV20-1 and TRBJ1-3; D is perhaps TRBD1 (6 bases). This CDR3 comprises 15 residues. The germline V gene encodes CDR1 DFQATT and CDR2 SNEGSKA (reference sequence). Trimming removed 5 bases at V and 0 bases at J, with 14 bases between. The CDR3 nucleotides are TGCAGTGCTTTAGGGGGAGTGCTCTCTGGAAACACCATATATTTT. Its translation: CSALGGVLSGNTIYF.

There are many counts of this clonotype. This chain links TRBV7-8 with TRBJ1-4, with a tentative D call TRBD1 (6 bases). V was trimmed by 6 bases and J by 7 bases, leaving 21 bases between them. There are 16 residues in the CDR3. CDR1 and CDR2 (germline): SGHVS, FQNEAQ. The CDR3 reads CASRHGWGARGEKLFF. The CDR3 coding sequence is TGTGCCAGCAGGCACGGGTGGGGGGCAAGAGGTGAAAAACTGTTTTTT.

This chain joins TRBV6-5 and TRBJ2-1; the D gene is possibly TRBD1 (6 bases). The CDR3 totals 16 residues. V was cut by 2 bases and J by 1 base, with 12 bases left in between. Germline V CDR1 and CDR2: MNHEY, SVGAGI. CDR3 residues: CASSYPQGESYNEQFF. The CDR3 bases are TGTGCCAGCAGTTACCCACAGGGAGAGTCCTACAATGAGCAGTTCTTC.

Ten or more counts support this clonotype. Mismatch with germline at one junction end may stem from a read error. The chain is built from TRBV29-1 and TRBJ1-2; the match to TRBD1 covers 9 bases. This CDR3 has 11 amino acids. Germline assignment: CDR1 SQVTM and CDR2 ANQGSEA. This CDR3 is CSVEDPGQGNF. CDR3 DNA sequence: TGCAGCGTTGAAGATCCGGGACAGGGTAACTTC.

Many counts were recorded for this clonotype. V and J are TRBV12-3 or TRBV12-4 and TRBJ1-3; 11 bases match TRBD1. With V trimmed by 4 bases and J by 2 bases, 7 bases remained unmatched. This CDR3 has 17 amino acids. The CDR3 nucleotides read TGTGCCAGCAGTTCTGCGGTGGGACAGGGGGCTGGAAACACCATATATTTT. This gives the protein CASSSAVGQGAGNTIYF.

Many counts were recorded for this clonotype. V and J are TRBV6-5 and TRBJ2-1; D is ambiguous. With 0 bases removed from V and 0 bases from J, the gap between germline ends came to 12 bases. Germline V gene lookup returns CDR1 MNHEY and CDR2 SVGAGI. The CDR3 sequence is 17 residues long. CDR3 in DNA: TGTGCCAGCAGTTACTCCGTATATCGGAGCTCCTACAATGAGCAGTTCTTC. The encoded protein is CASSYSVYRSSYNEQFF.

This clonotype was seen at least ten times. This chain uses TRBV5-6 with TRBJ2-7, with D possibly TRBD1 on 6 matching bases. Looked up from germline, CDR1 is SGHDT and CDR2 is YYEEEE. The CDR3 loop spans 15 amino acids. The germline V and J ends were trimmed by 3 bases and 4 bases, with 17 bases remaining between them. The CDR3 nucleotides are TGTGCCAGCAGCTCCTTTGGACAGACGAATTACGAGCAGTACTTC. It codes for CASSSFGQTNYEQYF.

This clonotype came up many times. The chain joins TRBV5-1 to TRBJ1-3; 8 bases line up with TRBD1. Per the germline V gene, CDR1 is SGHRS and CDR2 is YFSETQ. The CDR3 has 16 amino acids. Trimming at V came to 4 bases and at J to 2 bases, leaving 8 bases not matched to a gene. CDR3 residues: CASSIAGGSTGNTIYF. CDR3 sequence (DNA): TGCGCCAGCAGCATCGCAGGGGGCAGTACTGGAAACACCATATATTTT.

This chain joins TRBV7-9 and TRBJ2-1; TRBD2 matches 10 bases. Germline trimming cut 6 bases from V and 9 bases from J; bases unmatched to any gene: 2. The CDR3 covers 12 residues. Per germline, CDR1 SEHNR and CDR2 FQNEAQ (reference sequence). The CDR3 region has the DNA TGTGCCAGCAGTAGCGGGAGGCGTGAGCAGTTCTTC. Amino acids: CASSSGRREQFF.

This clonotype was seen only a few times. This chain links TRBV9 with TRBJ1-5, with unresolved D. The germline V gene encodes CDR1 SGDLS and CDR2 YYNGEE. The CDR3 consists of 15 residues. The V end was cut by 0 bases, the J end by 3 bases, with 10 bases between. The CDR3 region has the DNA TGTGCCAGCAGCGTAGGCGGACGGTACAATCAGCCCCAGCATTTT. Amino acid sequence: CASSVGGRYNQPQHF.

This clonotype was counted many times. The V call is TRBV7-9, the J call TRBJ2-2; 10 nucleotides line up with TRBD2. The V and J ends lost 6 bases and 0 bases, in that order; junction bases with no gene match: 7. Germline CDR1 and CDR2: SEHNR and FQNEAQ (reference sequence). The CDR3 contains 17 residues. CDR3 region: CASRPPGLASNTGELFF. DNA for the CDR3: TGTGCCAGCAGACCCCCGGGACTAGCGTCGAACACCGGGGAGCTGTTTTTT.

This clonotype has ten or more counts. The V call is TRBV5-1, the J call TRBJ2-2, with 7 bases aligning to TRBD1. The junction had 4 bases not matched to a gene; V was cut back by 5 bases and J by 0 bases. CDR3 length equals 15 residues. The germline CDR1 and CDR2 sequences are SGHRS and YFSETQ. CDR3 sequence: CASRRQGANTGELFF. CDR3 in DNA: TGCGCCAGCAGGCGACAGGGTGCGAACACCGGGGAGCTGTTTTTT.

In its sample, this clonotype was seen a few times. CDR3 sequence reads: CASTVTGGGSYNEQFF. CDR3 coding DNA: TGTGCCAGTACTGTGACAGGGGGAGGCTCCTACAATGAGCAGTTCTTC. V usage is TRBV19 and J usage is TRBJ2-1; TRBD1 aligns across 9 bases. The CDR3 contains 16 residues. V lost 7 bases and J lost 0; bases outside the gene matches: 7. Per the germline V gene, CDR1 is LNHDA and CDR2 is SQIVND (reference sequence).